These 6 T cell receptor beta chains were all obtained from the same sample, sequenced in a study of beta chain features in type 1 diabetes. Study-wide findings and caveats: When Type 1 diabetes patients were examined, their TCRB CDR3s proved moderately but significantly shorter in all four CD4+ subsets.

These receptors' antigens are unknown. The investigators reverse transcribed all of the isolated RNA, so they sequenced expressed TCRB transcripts. Data came from immunoSEQ multiplex PCR; TCRdb stores just in-frame clones and leaves some out. The sample shows 25,000 to 30,000 clones, about 65% of them seen only once. Sequencing was carried out using Tregs from blood. The receptor set was obtained from a woman in her twenties or thirties with type 1 diabetes.

The genes are TRBV5-1 and TRBJ1-1; no clear D. Germline values: CDR1 SGHRS, CDR2 YFSETQ. This CDR3 has 15 amino acids. Trimming shortened V by 4 bases and J by 1 base, and 14 bases separated the two germline ends. CDR3 sequence (DNA): TGCGCCAGCAGCGTGGAGTCTCTATGGAACACTGAAGCTTTCTTT. Encoded protein: CASSVESLWNTEAFF.

This CDR3 is CSVETGPSGNTIYF. In DNA, the CDR3 is TGCAGCGTTGAAACAGGTCCCTCTGGAAACACCATATATTTT. The chain couples TRBV29-1 to TRBJ1-3; D may be TRBD1 (5 bases). This CDR3 region has 14 residues. V gave up 2 bases and J gave up 0 bases, with 8 bases separating them. Germline CDR1 reads SQVTM; CDR2 reads ANQGSEA. Full variable domain (missing parts from reference TRBV29-1 and TRBJ1-3): SAVISQKPSRDICQRGTSLTIQCQVDSQVTMMFWYRQQPGQSLTLIATANQGSEATYESGFVIDKFPISRPNLTFSTLTVSNMSPEDSSIYLCSVETGPSGNTIYFGEGSWLTVV.

The CDR3 nucleotides read TGTGCCAGCAGTGCGCCAGTAAACACTGAAGCTTTCTTT. It encodes CASSAPVNTEAFF. V usage is TRBV2 and J usage is TRBJ1-1; no clear D. The V gene lost 4 bases and the J gene lost 2 bases, with 8 bases spanning the gap. This CDR3 has 13 amino acids. Germline CDR1 is SNHLY and CDR2 is FYNNEI.

This clone was counted only a few times. The chain combines TRBV7-2 with TRBJ2-3, with D hard to call. V was shortened by 1 base and J by 6 bases, with 8 bases between the two germline ends. The CDR3 length is 13 residues. Germline CDR1 and CDR2: SGHTA and FQGNSA. DNA for the CDR3: TGTGCCAGCAGCTTAGAGGCCGGGGATACGCAGTATTTT. Translation: CASSLEAGDTQYF.

This clone was detected only a few times. This chain joins TRBV19 and TRBJ2-1; D perhaps matches TRBD2 (5 bases). CDR3 length: 17 amino acids. CDR1 is LNHDA and CDR2 is SQIVND in the germline V gene (reference sequence). Between the trimmed V and J ends, which lost 0 bases and 1 base, there was a span of 13 bases. The CDR3 spells CASSIDPRTASYNEQFF. The CDR3 DNA is TGTGCCAGTAGTATAGATCCGCGGACTGCATCCTACAATGAGCAGTTCTTC.

The chain recombines TRBV11-3 with TRBJ2-7; TRBD2 matches at 9 bases. Trimming cost V 1 base and J 6 bases; bases outside gene matches: 7. The CDR3 has 15 amino acids. The V gene's germline CDR1 is SGHNT and CDR2 YENEEA. Here the CDR3 reads CASSLVVAGVVEQYF. CDR3 DNA sequence: TGTGCCAGCAGCTTAGTCGTAGCGGGAGTGGTCGAGCAGTACTTC. The complete variable domain, with remaining parts taken from reference TRBV11-3 and TRBJ2-7, reads EAGVVQSPRYKIIEKKQPVAFWCNPISGHNTLYWYLQNLGQGPELLIRYENEEAVDDSQLPKDRFSAERLKGVDSTLKIQPAELGDSAVYLCASSLVVAGVVEQYFGPGTRLTVT.